Listed below are T cell receptor beta chains from one sample, sequenced in a study of metastatic and nonmetastatic thyroid tumors. MiXCR reprocessed the PCR reads for TCRdb. Of approximately 21,000 clones listed, roughly a quarter are singletons. The sequenced sample consisted of blood. The receptors were gathered from a female donor with papillary thyroid cancer or a benign thyroid nodule (not recorded which). Some clones in this sample may be carry-over from other donors' samples. CDR3s leave out the opening cysteine and the closing phenylalanine or tryptophan. The D gene is left open where the match is weak.

j_call v_call d_call cdr3_aa
TRBJ1-5 TRBV27 TRBD1 ASSRGLGTDQPQH
TRBJ1-2 TRBV28 . ASSLINSNYGYT
TRBJ2-3 TRBV20-1 TRBD1 SARDPGKGADTQY
TRBJ1-6 TRBV6-2/TRBV6-3 . ASSLPADWPLH
TRBJ1-6 TRBV19 TRBD1 ASSIRWGQSESPLH
TRBJ2-5 TRBV27 . ASSLGPQEY
TRBJ1-2 TRBV3-1 . ASSQVSGITSYT
TRBJ1-1 TRBV2 . SCGLSMNTEAF
TRBJ2-7 TRBV11-1 TRBD1 ASSFTRQGGTEQY
TRBJ1-5 TRBV5-6 . ASSLLRDGNQPQH
TRBJ2-7 TRBV6-2/TRBV6-3 . ASSYSSSGSYEQY
TRBJ1-4 TRBV4-1 TRBD1 ASSQVTGVEKLF
TRBJ1-2 TRBV29-1 . SAPSGGAGGYT
TRBJ1-5 TRBV24-1 TRBD1 ATSTGGEQPQH
TRBJ2-7 TRBV3-1 . ASSQGMVVEQY